This T cell receptor beta chain originates from a study of cytomegalovirus exposure and HLA in healthy donors. Regarding this clone: The antigen is undetermined.

Donors had nominal health at sampling but likely had unrecorded immune exposures. The CMV serostatus of this donor was not recorded. Germline CDR1 is SGHTA and CDR2 is FQGNSA. The CDR3 extends over 17 amino acids. Germline trimming cut 4 bases from V and 3 bases from J; bases unmatched to any gene: 11. Study-wide results and caveats: Altogether, about 160 TCR beta chains were recorded as cytomegalovirus-associated.

Vbeta (60) and Jbeta (13) primers were used in the PCR. The protocol was immunoSEQ multiplex PCR, while the TCRdb copy is restricted to in-frame clones and leaves out a portion. The sample includes 85,000 to 100,000 clones, around three quarters seen only once; the top ten take roughly 8%. The chain joins TRBV7-2 to TRBJ2-4, with 8 bases identical to TRBD2. Sequencing was carried out using PBMCs. This TCR was sampled from a human donor in good health. CDR3 region: CASSSPRTGGIKNIQYF. CDR3 nucleotide sequence: TGTGCCAGCAGCTCCCCAAGGACGGGAGGGATCAAAAACATTCAGTACTTC.